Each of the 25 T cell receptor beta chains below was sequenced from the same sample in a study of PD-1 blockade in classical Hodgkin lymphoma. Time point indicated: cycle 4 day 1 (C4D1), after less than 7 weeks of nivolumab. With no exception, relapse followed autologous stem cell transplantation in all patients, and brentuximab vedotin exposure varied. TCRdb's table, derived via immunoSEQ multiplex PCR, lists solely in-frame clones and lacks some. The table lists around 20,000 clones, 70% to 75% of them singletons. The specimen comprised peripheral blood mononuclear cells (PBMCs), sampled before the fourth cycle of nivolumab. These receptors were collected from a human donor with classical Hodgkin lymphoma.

CDR3 nucleotide sequence: TGTGCCAGCAGTTTAGCATTCGGGAGCTACAATGAGCAGTTCTTC. It translates to CASSLAFGSYNEQFF. This chain connects TRBV28 to TRBJ2-1; a possible D gene is TRBD2 (6 bases). V gave up 2 bases and J gave up 3 bases, with 11 bases separating them. The CDR3 totals 15 residues. Germline CDR1 MDHEN, CDR2 SYDVKM.

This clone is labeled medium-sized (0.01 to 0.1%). CDR3 sequence: CASSDYAGGYTF. CDR3 nucleotides: TGTGCCAGCAGTGACTACGCGGGGGGCTACACCTTC. The chain joins TRBV2 to TRBJ1-2, with D uncertain. Germline V gene sequence: CDR1 SNHLY, CDR2 FYNNEI. Trimming cost V 3 bases and J 8 bases, with 10 bases left between them. This CDR3 contains 12 residues.

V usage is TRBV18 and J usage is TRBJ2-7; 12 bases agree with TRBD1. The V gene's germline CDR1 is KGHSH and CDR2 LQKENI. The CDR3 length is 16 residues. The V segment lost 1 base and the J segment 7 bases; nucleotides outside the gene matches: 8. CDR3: CASSPQGTGGVGEQYF. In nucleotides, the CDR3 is TGTGCCAGCTCACCACAAGGGACAGGGGGCGTCGGGGAGCAGTACTTC.

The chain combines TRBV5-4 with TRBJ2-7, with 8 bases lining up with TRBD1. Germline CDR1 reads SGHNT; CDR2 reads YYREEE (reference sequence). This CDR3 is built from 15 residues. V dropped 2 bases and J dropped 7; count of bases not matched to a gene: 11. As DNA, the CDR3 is TGTGCCAGCAGCTTTCCCTCAGGGGGCTTTCGAGAGCAGTACTTC. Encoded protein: CASSFPSGGFREQYF. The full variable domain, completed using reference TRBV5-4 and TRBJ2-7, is ETGVTQSPTHLIKTRGQQVTLRCSSQSGHNTVSWYQQALGQGPQFIFQYYREEENGRGNFPPRFSGLQFPNYSSELNVNALELDDSALYLCASSFPSGGFREQYFGPGTRLTVT.

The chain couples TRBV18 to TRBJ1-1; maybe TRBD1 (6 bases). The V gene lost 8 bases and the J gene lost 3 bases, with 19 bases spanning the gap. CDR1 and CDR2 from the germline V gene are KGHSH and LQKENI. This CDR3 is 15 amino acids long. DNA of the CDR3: TGTGCCAGCACCGCCGCGGACAGCATTCACACTGAAGCTTTCTTT. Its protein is CASTAADSIHTEAFF.

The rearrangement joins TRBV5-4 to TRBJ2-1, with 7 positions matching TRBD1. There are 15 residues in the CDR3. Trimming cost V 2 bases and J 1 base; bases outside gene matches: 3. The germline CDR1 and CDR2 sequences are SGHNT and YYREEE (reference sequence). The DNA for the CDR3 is TGTGCCAGCAGCTTAGACAGGGCGTCCTACAATGAGCAGTTCTTC. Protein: CASSLDRASYNEQFF.

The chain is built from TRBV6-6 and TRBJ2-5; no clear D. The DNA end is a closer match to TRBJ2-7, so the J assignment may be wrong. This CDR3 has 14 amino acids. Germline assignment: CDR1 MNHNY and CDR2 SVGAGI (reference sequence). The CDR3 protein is CASSYARYAYEQYF. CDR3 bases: TGTGCCAGCAGTTACGCCAGGTATGCCTACGAGCAGTACTTC.

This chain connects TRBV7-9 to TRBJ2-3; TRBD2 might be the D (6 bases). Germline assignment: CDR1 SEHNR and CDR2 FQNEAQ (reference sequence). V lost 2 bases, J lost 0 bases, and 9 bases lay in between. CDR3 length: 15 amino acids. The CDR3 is CASSLMAGSTDTQYF. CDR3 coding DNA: TGTGCCAGCAGCTTAATGGCGGGGAGCACAGATACGCAGTATTTT.

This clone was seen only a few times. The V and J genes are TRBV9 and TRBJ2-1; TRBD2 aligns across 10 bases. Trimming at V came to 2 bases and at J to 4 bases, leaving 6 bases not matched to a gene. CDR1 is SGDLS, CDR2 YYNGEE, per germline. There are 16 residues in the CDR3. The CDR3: CASSVAGTSAYNEQFF. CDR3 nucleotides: TGTGCCAGCAGCGTCGCCGGGACTAGCGCGTACAATGAGCAGTTCTTC.

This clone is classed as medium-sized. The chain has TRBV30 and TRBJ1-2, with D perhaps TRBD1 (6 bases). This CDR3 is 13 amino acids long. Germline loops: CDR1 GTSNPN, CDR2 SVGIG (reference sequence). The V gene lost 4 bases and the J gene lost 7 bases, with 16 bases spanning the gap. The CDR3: CAWKGQGTSGYTF. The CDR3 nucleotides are TGTGCCTGGAAGGGGCAGGGGACGTCTGGCTACACCTTC.

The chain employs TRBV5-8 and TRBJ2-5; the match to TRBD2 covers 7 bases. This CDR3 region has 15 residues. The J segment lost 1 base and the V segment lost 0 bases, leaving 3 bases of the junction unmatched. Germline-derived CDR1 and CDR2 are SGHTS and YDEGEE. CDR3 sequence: CASSLGGGPQETQYF. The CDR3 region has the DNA TGTGCCAGCAGCTTGGGGGGAGGGCCCCAAGAGACCCAGTACTTC.

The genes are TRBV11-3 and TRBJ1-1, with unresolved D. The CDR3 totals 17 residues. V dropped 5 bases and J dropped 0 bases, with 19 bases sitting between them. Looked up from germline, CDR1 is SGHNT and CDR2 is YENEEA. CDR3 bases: TGTGCCAGCAGCCCCCCGCGGAAGGGAAACATGAACACTGAAGCTTTCTTT. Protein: CASSPPRKGNMNTEAFF.

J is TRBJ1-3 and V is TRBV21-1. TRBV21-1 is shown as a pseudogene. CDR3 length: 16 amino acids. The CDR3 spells CASSRSGGLSGNTIYF. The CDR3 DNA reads TGTGCCAGCAGTCGGAGCGGGGGGCTGAGTGGAAACACCATATATTTT.

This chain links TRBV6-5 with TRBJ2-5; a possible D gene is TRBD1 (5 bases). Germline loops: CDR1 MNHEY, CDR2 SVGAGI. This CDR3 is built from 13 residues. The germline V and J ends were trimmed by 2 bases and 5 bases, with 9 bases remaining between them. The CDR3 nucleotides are TGTGCCAGCAGTTACCGGACAACTGAGACCCAGTACTTC. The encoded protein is CASSYRTTETQYF.

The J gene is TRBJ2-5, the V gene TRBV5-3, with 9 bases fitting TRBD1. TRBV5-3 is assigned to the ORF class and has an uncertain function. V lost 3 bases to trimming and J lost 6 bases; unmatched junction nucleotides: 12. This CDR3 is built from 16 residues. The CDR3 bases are TGTGCCAGAAGCTCGGCGACAGGGGGAATTAGAAAGACCCAGTACTTC. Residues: CARSSATGGIRKTQYF.

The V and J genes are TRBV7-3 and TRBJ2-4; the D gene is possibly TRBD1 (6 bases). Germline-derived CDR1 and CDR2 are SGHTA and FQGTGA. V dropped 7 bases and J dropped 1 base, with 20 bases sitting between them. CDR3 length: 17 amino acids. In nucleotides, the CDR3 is TGTGCCAGCACCCGCTTAGGGGGTTCATTGGCCAAAAACATTCAGTACTTC. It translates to CASTRLGGSLAKNIQYF. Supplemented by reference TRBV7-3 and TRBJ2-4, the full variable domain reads GAGVSQTPSNKVTEKGKYVELRCDPISGHTALYWYRQSLGQGPEFLIYFQGTGAADDSGLPNDRFFAVRPEGSVSTLKIQRTERGDSAVYLCASTRLGGSLAKNIQYFGAGTRLSVL.

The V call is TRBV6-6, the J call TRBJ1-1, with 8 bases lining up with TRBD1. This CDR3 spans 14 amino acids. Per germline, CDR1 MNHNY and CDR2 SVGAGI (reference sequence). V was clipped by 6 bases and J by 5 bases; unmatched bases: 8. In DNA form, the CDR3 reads TGTGCCAGCAGAAACAGACAGGGGCGGACTGAAGCTTTCTTT. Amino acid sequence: CASRNRQGRTEAFF.

This CDR3 is CASRDGTFLQETQYF. The CDR3 bases are TGTGCCAGCAGGGACGGCACCTTCCTCCAAGAGACCCAGTACTTC. This sequence joins TRBV6-1 and TRBJ2-5; D gene uncertain. V was trimmed by 6 bases and J by 1 base, leaving 15 bases between them. CDR3 size: 15 residues. The V gene's germline CDR1 is MNHNS and CDR2 SASEGT.

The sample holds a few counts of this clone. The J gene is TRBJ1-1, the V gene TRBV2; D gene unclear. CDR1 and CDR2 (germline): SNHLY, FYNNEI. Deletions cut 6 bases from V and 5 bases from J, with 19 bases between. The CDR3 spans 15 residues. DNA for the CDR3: TGTGCCAGCAGGGAGAATCCGGGTTTGGTTACTGAAGCTTTCTTT. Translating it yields CASRENPGLVTEAFF.

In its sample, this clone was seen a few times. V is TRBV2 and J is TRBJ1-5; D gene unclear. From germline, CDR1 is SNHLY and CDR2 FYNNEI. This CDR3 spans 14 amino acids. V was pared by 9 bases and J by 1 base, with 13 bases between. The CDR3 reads CASLLGLSNQPQHF. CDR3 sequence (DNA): TGTGCCAGTCTCTTGGGCCTGAGCAATCAGCCCCAGCATTTT.

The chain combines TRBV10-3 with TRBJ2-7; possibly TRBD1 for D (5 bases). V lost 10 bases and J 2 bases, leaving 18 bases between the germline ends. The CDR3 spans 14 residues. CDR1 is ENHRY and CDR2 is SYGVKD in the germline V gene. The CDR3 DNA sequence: TGTGCCACGCGAGGTAAGGGGAATACCTACGAGCAGTACTTC. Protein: CATRGKGNTYEQYF.

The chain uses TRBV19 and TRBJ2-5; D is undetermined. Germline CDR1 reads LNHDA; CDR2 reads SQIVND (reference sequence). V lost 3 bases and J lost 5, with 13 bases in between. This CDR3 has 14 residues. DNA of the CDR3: TGTGCCAGTAGTATGTCTCGGGTGAAGGAGACCCAGTACTTC. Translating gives CASSMSRVKETQYF.

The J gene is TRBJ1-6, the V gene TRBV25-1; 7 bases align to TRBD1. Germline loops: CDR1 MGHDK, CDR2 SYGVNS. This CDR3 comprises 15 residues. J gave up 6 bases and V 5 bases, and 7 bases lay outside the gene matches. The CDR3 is CASSTTGAGNSPLHF. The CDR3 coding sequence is TGTGCCAGCAGTACTACAGGGGCCGGTAATTCACCCCTCCACTTT.

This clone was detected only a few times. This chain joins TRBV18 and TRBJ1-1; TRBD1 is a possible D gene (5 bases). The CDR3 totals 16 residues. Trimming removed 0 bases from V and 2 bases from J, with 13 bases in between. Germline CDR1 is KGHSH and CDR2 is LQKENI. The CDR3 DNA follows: TGTGCCAGCTCACCACCTCGCCCGGGGGTTAACACTGAAGCTTTCTTT. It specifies CASSPPRPGVNTEAFF.

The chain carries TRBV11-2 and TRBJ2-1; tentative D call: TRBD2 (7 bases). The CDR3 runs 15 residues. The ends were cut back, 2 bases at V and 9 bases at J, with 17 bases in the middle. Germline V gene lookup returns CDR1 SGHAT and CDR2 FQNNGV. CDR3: CASSLSLGGVVEQFF. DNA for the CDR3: TGTGCCAGCAGCTTAAGTCTAGGGGGGGTGGTTGAGCAGTTCTTC.